The clone carrying this TCR beta chain turned up a few times. The target antigen is unknown. The PCR contained 60 Vbeta and 13 Jbeta primers. Only in-frame clones appear in the TCRdb table, and some are missing; sequencing was by immunoSEQ multiplex PCR. The table lists around 110,000 clones, about four fifths of them singletons. V lost 5 bases, J lost 6 bases, and 5 bases stayed unmatched. The CDR3 has 14 amino acids. The germline CDR1 and CDR2 sequences are PRHDT and FYEKMQ (reference sequence). This sample stems from a study of cytomegalovirus exposure and HLA in healthy donors. General observations from the study: When analyzed later, a missense DCLRE1C variant was found to be linked to TCR beta V- and J-gene trimming. With further analysis later on, most CMV-associated TCR beta chains appeared HLA-restricted. The study labeled more than 150 TCR beta chains cytomegalovirus-associated.

Sequencing input: PBMCs. The sequence derives from a woman between 18 and 29 years old in good health and CMV-seronegative. The chain combines TRBV13 with TRBJ2-3; 10 nucleotides match TRBD2. DNA for the CDR3: TGTGCCAGCAGCCCCAGCGGGGGGGCGGATACGCAGTATTTT. It encodes CASSPSGGADTQYF.